Detailed here is one T cell receptor (beta chain). The target antigen is unknown. Trimming cost V 5 bases and J 9 bases, with 8 bases left between them. The CDR3 is made up of 10 amino acids. Germline CDR1 is DFQATT and CDR2 is SNEGSKA (reference sequence). This sample was taken from a study of T cell repertoires in cytomegalovirus infection. Study details: A matching HLA type, together with CMV infection, was signaled by public TCR beta signatures. Study-wide results and limits: In two of eight donors, the top clonotype was HLA-C-restricted CMV-specific. CMV carriers with the relevant HLA were identified by cumulative public TCR beta family frequency.

In TCRdb, the reads were re-called with MiXCR into one record per CDR3 protein. The sample carries under 600,000 distinct CDR3 sequences, approximately 16% recorded once. The TCR sequence derives from a human donor in good health (CMV status not recorded). Some clones in this sample may be carry-over from other donors' samples. The chain recombines TRBV20-1 with TRBJ2-1, with D hard to call. The material sequenced was CD8+ T cells from PBMCs. CDR3 protein: CSALTSEQFF. The CDR3 DNA is TGCAGTGCTCTCACAAGTGAGCAGTTCTTC.